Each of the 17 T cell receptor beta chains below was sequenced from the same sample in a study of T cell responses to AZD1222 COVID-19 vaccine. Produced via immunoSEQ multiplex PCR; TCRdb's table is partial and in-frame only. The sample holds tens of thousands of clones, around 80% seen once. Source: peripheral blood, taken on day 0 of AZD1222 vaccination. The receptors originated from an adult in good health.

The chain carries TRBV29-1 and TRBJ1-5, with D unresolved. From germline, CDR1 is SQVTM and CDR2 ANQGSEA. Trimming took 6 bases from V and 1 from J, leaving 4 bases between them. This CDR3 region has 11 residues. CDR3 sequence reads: CSVGSNQPQHF. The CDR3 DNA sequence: TGCAGCGTCGGGAGCAATCAGCCCCAGCATTTT.

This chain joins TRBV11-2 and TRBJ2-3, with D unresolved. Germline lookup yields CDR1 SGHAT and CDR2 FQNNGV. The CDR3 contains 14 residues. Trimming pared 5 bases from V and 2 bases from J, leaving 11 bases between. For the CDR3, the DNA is TGTGCCAGCAGCCCCCCCCACAACACAGATACGCAGTATTTT. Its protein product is CASSPPHNTDTQYF.

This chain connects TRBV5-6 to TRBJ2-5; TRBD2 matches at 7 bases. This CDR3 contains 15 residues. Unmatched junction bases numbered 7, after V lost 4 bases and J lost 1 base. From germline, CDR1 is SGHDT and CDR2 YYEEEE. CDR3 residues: CASSPVGRAQETQYF. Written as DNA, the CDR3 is TGTGCCAGCAGCCCCGTAGGGAGGGCCCAAGAGACCCAGTACTTC.

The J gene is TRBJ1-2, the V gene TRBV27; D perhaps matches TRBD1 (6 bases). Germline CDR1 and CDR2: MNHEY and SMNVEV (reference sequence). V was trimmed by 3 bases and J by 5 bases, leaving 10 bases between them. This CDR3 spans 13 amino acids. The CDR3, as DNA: TGTGCCAGCAGTTTCCAGGGGTTTTATGGCTACACCTTC. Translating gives CASSFQGFYGYTF.

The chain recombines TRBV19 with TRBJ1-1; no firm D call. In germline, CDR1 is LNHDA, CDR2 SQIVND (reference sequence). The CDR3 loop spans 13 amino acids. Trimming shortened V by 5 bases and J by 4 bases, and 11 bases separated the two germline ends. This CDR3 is CASSLLPGTEAFF. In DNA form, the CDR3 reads TGTGCCAGTAGTCTCCTTCCAGGCACTGAAGCTTTCTTT.

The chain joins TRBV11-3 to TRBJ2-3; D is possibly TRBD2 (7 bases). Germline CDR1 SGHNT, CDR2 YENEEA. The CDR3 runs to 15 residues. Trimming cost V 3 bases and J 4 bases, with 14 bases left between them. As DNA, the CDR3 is TGTGCCAGCAGCTTGGGAGGGGGGCAGGCAGATACGCAGTATTTT. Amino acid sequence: CASSLGGGQADTQYF.

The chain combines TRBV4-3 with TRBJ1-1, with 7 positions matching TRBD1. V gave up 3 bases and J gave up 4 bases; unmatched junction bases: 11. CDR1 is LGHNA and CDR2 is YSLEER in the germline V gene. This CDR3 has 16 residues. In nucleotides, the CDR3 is TGCGCCAGCAGCCAGCGGGACAGCCTTCCGGGCACTGAAGCTTTCTTT. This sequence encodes CASSQRDSLPGTEAFF.

DNA for the CDR3: TGTGCCAGCAGCCCAGAATGGGGGCAGGGCGGCTACACCTTC. It specifies CASSPEWGQGGYTF. The genes are TRBV7-2 and TRBJ1-2, with a tentative D call TRBD1 (6 bases). The CDR3 extends over 14 amino acids. Trimming left V 5 bases short and J 8 bases short, with 18 bases between. Germline-derived CDR1 and CDR2 are SGHTA and FQGNSA.

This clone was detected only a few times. The CDR3 is CASSQAPWGESTGELFF. The DNA for the CDR3 is TGCGCCAGCAGCCAAGCCCCTTGGGGGGAGTCCACCGGGGAGCTGTTTTTT. The chain has TRBV4-3 and TRBJ2-2; perhaps TRBD2 as D (6 bases). The CDR3 has 17 amino acids. CDR1 and CDR2 from the germline V gene are LGHNA and YSLEER. Between the trimmed V and J ends, which lost 1 base and 4 bases, there was a span of 16 bases.

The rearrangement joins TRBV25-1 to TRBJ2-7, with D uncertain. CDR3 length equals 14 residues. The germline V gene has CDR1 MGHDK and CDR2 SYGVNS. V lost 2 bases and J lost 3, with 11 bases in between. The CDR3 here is CASSEIGLRYEQYF. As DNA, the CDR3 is TGTGCCAGCAGTGAAATAGGCCTCCGCTACGAGCAGTACTTC.

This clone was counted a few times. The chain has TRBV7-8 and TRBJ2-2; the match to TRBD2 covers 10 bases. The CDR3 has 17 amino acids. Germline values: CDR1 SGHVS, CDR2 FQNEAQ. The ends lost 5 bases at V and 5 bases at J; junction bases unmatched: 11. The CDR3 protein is CASSLPLLAGVTGELFF. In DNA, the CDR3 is TGTGCCAGCAGCCTTCCCCTGCTAGCGGGAGTTACCGGGGAGCTGTTTTTT.

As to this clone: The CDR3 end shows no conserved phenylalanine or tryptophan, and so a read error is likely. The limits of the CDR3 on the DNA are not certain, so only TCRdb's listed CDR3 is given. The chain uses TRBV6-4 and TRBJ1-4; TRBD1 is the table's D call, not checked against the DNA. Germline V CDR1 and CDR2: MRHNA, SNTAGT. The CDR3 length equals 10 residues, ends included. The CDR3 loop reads CASSDSQTGE.

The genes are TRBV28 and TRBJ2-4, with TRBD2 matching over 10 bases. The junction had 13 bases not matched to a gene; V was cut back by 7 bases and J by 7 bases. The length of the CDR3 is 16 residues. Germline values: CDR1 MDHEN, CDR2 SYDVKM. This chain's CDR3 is CASTGLSGRGYNIQYF. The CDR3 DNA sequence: TGTGCCAGCACCGGGCTCAGCGGGAGGGGTTATAACATTCAGTACTTC.

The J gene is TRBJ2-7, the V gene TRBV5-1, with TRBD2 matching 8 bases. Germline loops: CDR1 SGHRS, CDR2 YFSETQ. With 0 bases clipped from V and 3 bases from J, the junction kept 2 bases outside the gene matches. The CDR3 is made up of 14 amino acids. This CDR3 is CASSLASGSYEQYF. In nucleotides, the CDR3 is TGCGCCAGCAGCTTGGCGAGCGGGAGCTACGAGCAGTACTTC.

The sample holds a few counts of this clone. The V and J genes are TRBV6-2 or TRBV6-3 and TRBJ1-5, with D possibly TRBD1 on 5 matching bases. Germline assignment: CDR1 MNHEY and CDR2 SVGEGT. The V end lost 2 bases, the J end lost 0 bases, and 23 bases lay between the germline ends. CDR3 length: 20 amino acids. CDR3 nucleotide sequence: TGTGCCAGCAGTTACGGTTTTTTAGTGACAGAACCTTATAGCAATCAGCCCCAGCATTTT. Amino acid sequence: CASSYGFLVTEPYSNQPQHF.

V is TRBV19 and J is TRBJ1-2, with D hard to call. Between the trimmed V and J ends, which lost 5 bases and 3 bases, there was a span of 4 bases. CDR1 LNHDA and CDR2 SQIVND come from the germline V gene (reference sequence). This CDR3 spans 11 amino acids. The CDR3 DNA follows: TGTGCCAGTAGTGACCACTATGGCTACACCTTC. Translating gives CASSDHYGYTF. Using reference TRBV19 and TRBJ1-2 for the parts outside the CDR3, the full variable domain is DGGITQSPKYLFRKEGQNVTLSCEQNLNHDAMYWYRQDPGQGLRLIYYSQIVNDFQKGDIAEGYSVSREKKESFPLTVTSAQKNPTAFYLCASSDHYGYTFGSGTRLTVV.

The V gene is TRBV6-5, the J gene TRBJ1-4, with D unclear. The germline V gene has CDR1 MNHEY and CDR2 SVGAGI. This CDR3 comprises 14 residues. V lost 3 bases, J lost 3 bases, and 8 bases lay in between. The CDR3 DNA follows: TGTGCCAGCAGTTATGGGTATTCTAATGAAAAACTGTTTTTT. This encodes CASSYGYSNEKLFF.